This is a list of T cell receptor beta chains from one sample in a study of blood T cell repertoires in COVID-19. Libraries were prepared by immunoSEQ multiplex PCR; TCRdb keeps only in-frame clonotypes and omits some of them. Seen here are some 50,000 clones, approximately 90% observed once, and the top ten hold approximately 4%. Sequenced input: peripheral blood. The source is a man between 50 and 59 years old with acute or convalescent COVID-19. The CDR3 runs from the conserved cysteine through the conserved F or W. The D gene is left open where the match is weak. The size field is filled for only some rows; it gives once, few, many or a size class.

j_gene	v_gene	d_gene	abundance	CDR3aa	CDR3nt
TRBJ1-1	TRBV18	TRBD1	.	CASSLRYLGQENTEAFF	TGTGCCAGCTCACTAAGATATCTGGGACAGGAGAACACTGAAGCTTTCTTT
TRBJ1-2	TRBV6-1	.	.	CASSERRTANYGYTF	TGTGCCAGCAGTGAAAGGAGGACAGCTAACTATGGCTACACCTTC
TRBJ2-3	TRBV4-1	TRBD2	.	CASSQELGTSRTQYF	TGCGCCAGCAGCCAAGAGCTAGGGACTAGTCGTACGCAGTATTTT
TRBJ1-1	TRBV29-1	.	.	CSVTLPTGKTAEAFF	TGCAGCGTTACCCTTCCGACGGGAAAAACCGCTGAAGCTTTCTTT
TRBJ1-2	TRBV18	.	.	CASSPSPANYGYTF	TGTGCCAGCTCACCATCCCCCGCTAACTATGGCTACACCTTC
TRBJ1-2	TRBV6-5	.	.	CASSYSPRNGYTF	TGTGCCAGCAGTTACTCACCCAGGAATGGCTACACCTTC
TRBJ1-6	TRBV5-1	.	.	CASRSGLVDSPLHF	TGCGCCAGCAGGTCGGGTTTGGTGGATTCACCCCTCCACTTT
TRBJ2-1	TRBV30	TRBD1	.	CAWSEGQGTYNEQFF	TGTGCCTGGAGTGAGGGACAGGGCACCTACAATGAGCAGTTCTTC
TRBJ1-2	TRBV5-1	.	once	CASSLGRGGVRGYTF	TGCGCCAGCAGCTTAGGCAGGGGTGGTGTGCGTGGCTACACCTTC
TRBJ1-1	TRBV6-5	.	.	CASSSRRWGMNTEAFF	TGTGCCAGCAGTTCCCGACGGTGGGGCATGAACACTGAAGCTTTCTTT
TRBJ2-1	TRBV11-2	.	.	CASLGRTSLGPSYNEQFF	TGTGCCAGCCTAGGGCGGACGTCGTTGGGGCCCTCCTACAATGAGCAGTTCTTC
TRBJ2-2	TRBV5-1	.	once	CASSLELTGELFF	TGCGCCAGCAGCTTGGAACTCACCGGGGAGCTGTTTTTT
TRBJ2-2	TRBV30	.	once	CAWPRDTGELFF	TGTGCCTGGCCCAGGGACACCGGGGAGCTGTTTTTT
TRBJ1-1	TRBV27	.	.	CASPGGLLNTEAFF	TGTGCCAGTCCGGGGGGTCTCCTGAACACTGAAGCTTTCTTT
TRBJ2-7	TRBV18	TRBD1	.	CASSPTGGAYEQYF	TGTGCCAGCTCACCTACAGGGGGCGCGTACGAGCAGTACTTC
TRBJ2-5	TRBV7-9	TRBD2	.	CASSLTSEETQYF	TGTGCCAGCAGCTTGACTAGCGAGGAGACCCAGTACTTC
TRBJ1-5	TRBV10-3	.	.	CASAHGGDSNQPQHF	TGTGCCAGCGCTCATGGAGGGGATAGCAATCAGCCCCAGCATTTT
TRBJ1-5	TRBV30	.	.	CAWSVQAGQPQHF	TGTGCCTGGAGTGTACAGGCCGGGCAGCCCCAGCATTTT
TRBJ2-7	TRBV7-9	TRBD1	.	CATSNDRAESSEQYF	TGTGCCACCTCAAACGACAGGGCCGAGTCCTCTGAGCAGTACTTC
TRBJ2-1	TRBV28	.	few	CASSRPIQVGSYNEQFF	TGTGCCAGCAGTCGACCTATACAGGTTGGGTCCTACAATGAGCAGTTCTTC
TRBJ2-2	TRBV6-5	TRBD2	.	CASSLAEPNTGELFF	TGTGCCAGCAGTCTAGCGGAACCGAACACCGGGGAGCTGTTTTTT
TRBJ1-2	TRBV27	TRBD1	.	CASSSTGGIYGYTF	TGTGCCAGCAGTTCGACAGGGGGGATCTATGGCTACACCTTC
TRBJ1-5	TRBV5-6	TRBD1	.	CASSLWGQGINQPQHF	TGTGCCAGCAGCTTGTGGGGACAGGGAATCAATCAGCCCCAGCATTTT
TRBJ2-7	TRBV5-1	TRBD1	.	CASSLWTGDSYEQYF	TGCGCCAGCAGCTTGTGGACAGGGGATTCCTACGAGCAGTACTTC
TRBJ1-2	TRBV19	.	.	CASSIKGSRGYGYTF	TGTGCCAGTAGTATAAAAGGAAGCAGGGGCTATGGCTACACCTTC
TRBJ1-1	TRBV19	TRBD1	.	CASSKGQVGPEAFF	TGTGCCAGTAGTAAGGGACAGGTGGGACCTGAAGCTTTCTTT
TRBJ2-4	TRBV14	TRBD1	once	CASSGTVSIQYF	TGTGCCAGCAGCGGGACAGTATCCATTCAGTACTTC
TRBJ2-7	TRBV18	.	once	CASSPERGSSYEQYF	TGTGCCAGCTCACCAGAGAGAGGGAGCTCCTACGAGCAGTACTTC
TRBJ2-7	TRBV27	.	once	CASSLSGGQSYEQYF	TGTGCCAGCAGTTTAAGTGGAGGACAGTCCTACGAGCAGTACTTC
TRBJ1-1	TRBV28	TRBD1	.	CASSPNDSLQGAGIEAFF	TGTGCCAGCAGTCCCAACGACTCTTTACAGGGGGCTGGAATTGAAGCTTTCTTT
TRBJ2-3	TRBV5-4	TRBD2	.	CASSLGGIAGGLGSTDTQYF	TGTGCCAGCAGCTTGGGTGGTATAGCGGGGGGGTTGGGAAGCACAGATACGCAGTATTTT
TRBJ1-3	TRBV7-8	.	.	CASSLSAGTGNTIYF	TGTGCCAGCAGCTTATCCGCGGGAACTGGAAACACCATATATTTT
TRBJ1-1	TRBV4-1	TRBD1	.	CASSQGPRGTGEAFF	TGCGCCAGCAGCCAGGGGCCTCGGGGGACAGGGGAAGCTTTCTTT
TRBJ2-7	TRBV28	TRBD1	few	CASTNRDRGFDEQYF	TGTGCCAGCACTAACCGGGACAGGGGCTTTGACGAGCAGTACTTC
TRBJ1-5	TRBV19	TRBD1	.	CASRRDRERQPQHF	TGTGCCAGTAGAAGGGACAGGGAGCGGCAGCCCCAGCATTTT
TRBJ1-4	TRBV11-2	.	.	CASSPWTVEDEKLFF	TGTGCCAGCAGCCCTTGGACTGTTGAAGATGAAAAACTGTTTTTT
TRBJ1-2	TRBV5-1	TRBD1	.	CASSGTGSGYTF	TGCGCCAGCAGCGGGACAGGGAGTGGCTACACCTTC
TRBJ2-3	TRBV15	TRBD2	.	CATSRASGSRGDTQYF	TGTGCCACCAGCAGAGCCAGCGGGAGTAGGGGAGATACGCAGTATTTT
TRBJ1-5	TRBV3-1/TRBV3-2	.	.	CASSRRVISNQPQHF	TGTGCCAGCAGCCGGAGGGTCATTAGCAATCAGCCCCAGCATTTT
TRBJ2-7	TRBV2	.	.	CASERFGQLYEQYF	TGTGCCAGTGAACGTTTTGGACAGTTATACGAGCAGTACTTC
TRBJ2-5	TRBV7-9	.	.	CASSLDRARETQYF	TGTGCCAGCAGCTTAGATAGAGCTCGAGAGACCCAGTACTTC
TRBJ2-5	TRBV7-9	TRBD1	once	CASSLDKQGAEETQYF	TGTGCCAGCAGCTTAGACAAACAGGGGGCGGAAGAGACCCAGTACTTC
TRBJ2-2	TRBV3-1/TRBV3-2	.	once	CASIGARDTGELFF	TGTGCCAGCATCGGAGCGAGGGACACCGGGGAGCTGTTTTTT
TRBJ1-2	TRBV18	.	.	CASSTEASYGYTF	TGTGCCAGCTCAACAGAAGCCTCCTATGGCTACACCTTC
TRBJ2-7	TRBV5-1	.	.	CASSLGYRTAYEQYF	TGCGCCAGCAGCTTGGGGTATAGGACAGCCTACGAGCAGTACTTC
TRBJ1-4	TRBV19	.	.	CASSAKVLSSGLFF	TGTGCCAGTAGTGCAAAGGTACTATCCTCGGGACTGTTTTTT
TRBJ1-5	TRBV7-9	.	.	CASSTRTGQPQHF	TGTGCCAGCAGCACCAGGACGGGGCAGCCCCAGCATTTT
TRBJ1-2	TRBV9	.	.	CASSKSHSRQATNYGYTF	TGTGCCAGCAGCAAGAGCCACTCCAGACAGGCTACTAACTATGGCTACACCTTC
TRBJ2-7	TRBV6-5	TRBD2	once	CASSYSTSPSYEQYF	TGTGCCAGCAGTTACTCGACTAGCCCCTCCTACGAGCAGTACTTC
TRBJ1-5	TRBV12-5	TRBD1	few	CASGFGTGQAGHF	TGTGCTAGTGGTTTCGGGACCGGACAGGCCGGGCATTTT
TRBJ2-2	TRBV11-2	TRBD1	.	CASSGDRVTGELFF	TGTGCCAGCAGCGGGGACAGGGTCACCGGGGAGCTGTTTTTT
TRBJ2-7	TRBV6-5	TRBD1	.	CASSYSSGQPYEQYF	TGTGCCAGCAGTTACTCTTCGGGACAGCCCTACGAGCAGTACTTC
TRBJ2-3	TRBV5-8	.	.	CASTVSGLSTDTQYF	TGTGCCAGCACCGTTTCTGGGCTTAGCACAGATACGCAGTATTTT
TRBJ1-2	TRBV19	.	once	CASSQRSQNYGYTF	TGTGCCAGTAGTCAACGGTCACAGAACTATGGCTACACCTTC
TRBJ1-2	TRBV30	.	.	CAWSVRGQLHYGYTF	TGTGCCTGGAGTGTACGAGGACAACTTCACTATGGCTACACCTTC